These 22 T cell receptor beta chains were sequenced from one sample in a study of STAT5B mutations in CD4+ large granular lymphocyte leukemia. Repertoires were generated with immunoSEQ multiplex PCR, while TCRdb's copy carries only in-frame clones and drops some. The sample records 30,000 to 40,000 clones, around 89% being singletons. Sequences were obtained from CD4+ T cells from blood buffy coats. These TCRs come from a human donor in good health.

This clone was seen once. The chain joins TRBV11-2 to TRBJ1-6; TRBD1 matches 7 bases. The CDR3 extends over 15 amino acids. The V gene's germline CDR1 is SGHAT and CDR2 FQNNGV. The trim removed 1 base at V and 11 bases at J, leaving 8 bases unmatched. This CDR3 reads CASSLAPTGLTPLHF. CDR3 coding DNA: TGTGCCAGCAGCTTAGCCCCGACAGGGCTTACACCCCTCCACTTT.

The chain employs TRBV19 and TRBJ1-2; 7 positions match TRBD1. This CDR3 is built from 16 residues. The germline V gene has CDR1 LNHDA and CDR2 SQIVND (reference sequence). Unmatched junction bases numbered 15, after V lost 10 bases and J lost 1 base. This CDR3 is CATRGGRGQYNYGYTF. The CDR3 bases are TGTGCCACCCGAGGGGGCAGGGGCCAATATAACTATGGCTACACCTTC.

The chain couples TRBV21-1 to TRBJ1-4. TRBV21-1 is noted as a pseudogene. This CDR3 is built from 18 residues. CDR3 protein: CASSKAGQEFATNEKLFF. For the CDR3, the DNA is TGTGCCAGCAGCAAAGCCGGGCAGGAGTTCGCAACTAATGAAAAACTGTTTTTT.

This rearrangement joins TRBV6-5 to TRBJ2-7, with D possibly TRBD2 on 6 matching bases. The CDR3 contains 13 residues. Between the trimmed V and J ends, which lost 6 bases and 2 bases, there was a span of 11 bases. CDR1 and CDR2 from the germline V gene are MNHEY and SVGAGI. The CDR3: CASSLARTYEQYF. The CDR3 region has the DNA TGTGCCAGCAGCCTAGCGCGTACCTACGAGCAGTACTTC.

This clone was detected a few times. J is TRBJ1-2 and V is TRBV20-1; D gene uncertain. Germline V CDR1 and CDR2: DFQATT, SNEGSKA (reference sequence). CDR3 size: 11 residues. With 3 bases removed from V and 0 bases from J, the gap between germline ends came to 2 bases. The CDR3 DNA is TGCAGTGCTAGGTCTAACTATGGCTACACCTTC. Its translation: CSARSNYGYTF.

The rearrangement uses TRBV10-3 and TRBJ2-5, with a weak D call TRBD2 (5 bases). In germline, CDR1 is ENHRY, CDR2 SYGVKD. The CDR3 consists of 16 residues. With 0 bases removed from V and 1 base from J, the gap between germline ends came to 12 bases. CDR3 nucleotide sequence: TGTGCCATCAGTGAGTCCCCAACGGGGTCCCAAGAGACCCAGTACTTC. It specifies CAISESPTGSQETQYF.

The gene calls are TRBV2 and TRBJ2-7; TRBD1 aligns across 8 bases. The V segment lost 8 bases and the J segment 7 bases; nucleotides outside the gene matches: 13. This CDR3 contains 14 residues. Germline V gene sequence: CDR1 SNHLY, CDR2 FYNNEI. CDR3 sequence reads: CASSRGQGAEEQYF. CDR3 DNA: TGTGCCAGCTCTCGGGGGCAGGGGGCAGAGGAGCAGTACTTC.

The chain combines TRBV9 with TRBJ1-2, with no clear D. Germline values: CDR1 SGDLS, CDR2 YYNGEE. The ends were cut back, 3 bases at V and 4 bases at J, with 16 bases in the middle. The CDR3 sequence is 15 residues long. CDR3 nucleotides: TGTGCCAGCAGCGCTTGGAAGGGTGATAGCTATGGCTACACCTTC. Its protein is CASSAWKGDSYGYTF.

The chain recombines TRBV10-1 with TRBJ2-1; weak D call: TRBD1 (6 bases). Between the trimmed V and J ends, which lost 3 bases and 8 bases, there was a span of 17 bases. In germline, CDR1 is WNHNN, CDR2 SYGVQD (reference sequence). The CDR3 length is 15 residues. In nucleotides, the CDR3 is TGCGCCAGCAGTGATGGGACACGAGGTTTGGATGAGCAGTTCTTC. Its protein product is CASSDGTRGLDEQFF.

The chain combines TRBV7-2 with TRBJ1-2; TRBD1 agrees at 11 bases. J was trimmed by 11 bases and V by 4 bases; bases with no gene match: 15. The CDR3 has 16 residues. The germline V gene encodes CDR1 SGHTA and CDR2 FQGNSA. CDR3 sequence (DNA): TGTGCCAGCAGCTCCGCCGGGACAGGGGGAAATTTCGGTTACACCTTC. It translates to CASSSAGTGGNFGYTF. Using reference TRBV7-2 and TRBJ1-2 for the parts outside the CDR3, the full variable domain is GAGVSQSPSNKVTEKGKDVELRCDPISGHTALYWYRQSLGQGLEFLIYFQGNSAPDKSGLPSDRFSAERTGGSVSTLTIQRTQQEDSAVYLCASSSAGTGGNFGYTFGSGTRLTVV.

This chain uses TRBV5-1 with TRBJ1-3; tentative D call: TRBD1 (6 bases). The V end lost 5 bases, the J end lost 0 bases, and 9 bases lay between the germline ends. CDR3 length: 14 amino acids. The germline V gene encodes CDR1 SGHRS and CDR2 YFSETQ. DNA of the CDR3: TGCGCCAGCAGGGACAGCCGCTCTGGAAACACCATATATTTT. It encodes CASRDSRSGNTIYF.

This clone was seen a single time. The chain joins TRBV6-1 to TRBJ1-5; D perhaps matches TRBD1 (5 bases). Germline CDR1 is MNHNS and CDR2 is SASEGT. The CDR3 covers 15 residues. Trimming took off 2 bases at V and 7 bases at J, with 15 bases between the two ends. CDR3 sequence reads: CASSEYRGRAQPQHF. CDR3 bases: TGTGCCAGCAGTGAATATAGGGGACGTGCGCAGCCCCAGCATTTT.

The chain combines TRBV7-8 with TRBJ2-5, with 11 nucleotides matching TRBD2. The J call may be mistaken, given a closer DNA end match to TRBJ2-7. Germline V CDR1 and CDR2: SGHVS, FQNEAQ. The length of the CDR3 is 15 residues. As DNA, the CDR3 is TGTGCCAGCACGGACCCGGGACTAGCGGACTACGAGCAGTACTTC. Translated: CASTDPGLADYEQYF.

In regard to this clone: Other DNA sequences within the sample encode an identical CDR3. The chain couples TRBV6-5 to TRBJ2-4, with D uncertain. This CDR3 comprises 15 residues. CDR1 and CDR2 from the germline V gene are MNHEY and SVGAGI. V lost 2 bases to trimming and J lost 7 bases, with 15 bases between them. CDR3 coding DNA: TGTGCCAGCAGTTACGCCCGTATGGACGTGAACATTCAGTACTTC. It encodes CASSYARMDVNIQYF.

This sequence joins TRBV29-1 and TRBJ1-2, with D possibly being TRBD1 (6 bases). This CDR3 comprises 15 residues. V was cut by 4 bases and J by 7 bases, with 22 bases left in between. Germline loops: CDR1 SQVTM, CDR2 ANQGSEA. CDR3: CSVVEGQYRVSGYTF. The CDR3 nucleotides are TGCAGCGTTGTGGAAGGACAGTACCGGGTTAGTGGCTACACCTTC. Filled out from reference TRBV29-1 and TRBJ1-2, the complete variable domain reads SAVISQKPSRDICQRGTSLTIQCQVDSQVTMMFWYRQQPGQSLTLIATANQGSEATYESGFVIDKFPISRPNLTFSTLTVSNMSPEDSSIYLCSVVEGQYRVSGYTFGSGTRLTVV.

The CDR3 sequence is CASSRTSGRVGAWTQYF. In DNA form, the CDR3 reads TGTGCCAGCAGTCGGACTAGCGGGAGGGTGGGGGCATGGACCCAGTACTTC. This chain connects TRBV2 to TRBJ2-5; 15 nucleotides align to TRBD2. Looked up from germline, CDR1 is SNHLY and CDR2 is FYNNEI. Trimming at V came to 5 bases and at J to 7 bases, leaving 11 bases not matched to a gene. The length of the CDR3 is 17 residues.

This chain uses TRBV11-2 with TRBJ2-3; TRBD2 matches 15 bases. V gave up 5 bases and J gave up 2 bases; unmatched junction bases: 11. The CDR3 is 19 residues long. Germline V lookup: CDR1 SGHAT, CDR2 FQNNGV. The CDR3 DNA reads TGTGCCAGCAGCCGCAGCGCGGGACTAGCGGGGGGCCTCACAGATACGCAGTATTTT. Translated: CASSRSAGLAGGLTDTQYF.

The chain combines TRBV12-5 with TRBJ2-2; no clear D. CDR1 is LGHNT and CDR2 is FRNRAP in the germline V gene. This CDR3 has 15 amino acids. The ends were cut back, 2 bases at V and 3 bases at J, with 10 bases in the middle. CDR3 residues: CASGLWMGHTGELFF. In DNA form, the CDR3 reads TGTGCTAGTGGTTTGTGGATGGGCCACACCGGGGAGCTGTTTTTT.

The rearrangement uses TRBV29-1 and TRBJ2-7; D not resolved. The germline gives CDR1 SQVTM, CDR2 ANQGSEA. CDR3 length equals 15 residues. V was clipped by 1 base and J by 3 bases, with 16 bases between them. The CDR3 loop is CSVEGSTGPIYEQYF. CDR3 coding DNA: TGCAGCGTTGAAGGTAGTACCGGACCGATCTACGAGCAGTACTTC.

This clone was observed once. This chain connects TRBV4-3 to TRBJ1-3; 8 bases align to TRBD1. This CDR3 contains 17 residues. The junction had 9 bases not matched to a gene; V was cut back by 3 bases and J by 2 bases. Germline assignment: CDR1 LGHNA and CDR2 YSLEER. The chain's CDR3 is CASSHTGGQGPGNTIYF. The CDR3 DNA follows: TGCGCCAGCAGCCACACGGGTGGACAGGGACCTGGAAACACCATATATTTT.

This clone was seen once. The V call is TRBV7-3, the J call TRBJ2-1; D not resolved. The CDR3 length is 11 residues. CDR1 is SGHTA, CDR2 FQGTGA, per germline. V lost 2 bases and J 9 bases, leaving 5 bases between the germline ends. The CDR3 DNA is TGTGCCAGCAGCTTAGATGGTGAGCAGTTCTTC. Amino acids: CASSLDGEQFF.

V usage is TRBV23-1 and J usage is TRBJ2-7, with 7 bases identical to TRBD1. TRBV23-1 falls under the ORF class, with uncertain function. J gave up 7 bases and V 9 bases, and 15 bases lay outside the gene matches. The CDR3 has 14 amino acids. As DNA, the CDR3 is TGCGCCAGGTCTAAAGGGGGCGTCGGGAAGGAGCAGTACTTC. This sequence encodes CARSKGGVGKEQYF.